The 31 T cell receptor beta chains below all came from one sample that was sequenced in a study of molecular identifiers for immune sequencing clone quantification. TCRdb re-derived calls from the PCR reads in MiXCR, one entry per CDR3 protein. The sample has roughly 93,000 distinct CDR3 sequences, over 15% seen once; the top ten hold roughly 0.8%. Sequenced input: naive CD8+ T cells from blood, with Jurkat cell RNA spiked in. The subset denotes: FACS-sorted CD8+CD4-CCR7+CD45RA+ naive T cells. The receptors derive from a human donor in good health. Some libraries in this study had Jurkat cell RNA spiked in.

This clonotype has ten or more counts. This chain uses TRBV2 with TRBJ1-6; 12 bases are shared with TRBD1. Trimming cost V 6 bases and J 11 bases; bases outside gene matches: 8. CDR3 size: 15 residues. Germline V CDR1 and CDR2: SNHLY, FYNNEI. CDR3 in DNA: TGTGCCAGCAGGTCCGGGACAGGGGGCAAGGCACCCCTCCACTTT. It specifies CASRSGTGGKAPLHF.

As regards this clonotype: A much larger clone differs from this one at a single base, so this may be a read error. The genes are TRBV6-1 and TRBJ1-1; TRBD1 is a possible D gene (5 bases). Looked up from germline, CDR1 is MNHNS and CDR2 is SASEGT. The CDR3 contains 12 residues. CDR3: CACSEEGTEAFF. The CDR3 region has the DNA TGTGCCTGCAGTGAAGAGGGGACTGAAGCTTTCTTT.

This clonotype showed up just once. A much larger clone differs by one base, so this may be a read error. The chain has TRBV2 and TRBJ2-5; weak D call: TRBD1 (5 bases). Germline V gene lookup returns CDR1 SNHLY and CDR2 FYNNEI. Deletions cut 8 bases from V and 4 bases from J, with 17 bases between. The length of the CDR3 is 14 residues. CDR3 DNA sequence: TGTGCCAGCGAGGACAAGACGGATGTAGAGACCCAGTACTTC. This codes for CASEDKTDVETQYF. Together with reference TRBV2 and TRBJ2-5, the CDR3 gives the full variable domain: EPEVTQTPSHQVTQMGQEVILRCVPISNHLYFYWYRQILGQKVEFLVSFYNNEISEKSEIFDDQFSVERPDGSNFTLKIRSTKLEDSAMYFCASEDKTDVETQYFGPGTRLLVL.

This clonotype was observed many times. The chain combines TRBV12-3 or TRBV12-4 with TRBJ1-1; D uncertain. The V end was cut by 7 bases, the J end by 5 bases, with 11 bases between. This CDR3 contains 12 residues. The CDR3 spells CASTDEGTEAFF. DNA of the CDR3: TGTGCCAGCACCGACGAGGGAACTGAAGCTTTCTTT.

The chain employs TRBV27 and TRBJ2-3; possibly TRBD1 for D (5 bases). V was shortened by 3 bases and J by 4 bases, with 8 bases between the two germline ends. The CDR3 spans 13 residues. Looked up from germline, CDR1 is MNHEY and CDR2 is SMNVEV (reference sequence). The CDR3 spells CASSFAGSDTQYF. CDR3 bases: TGTGCCAGCAGTTTCGCAGGGTCAGATACGCAGTATTTT.

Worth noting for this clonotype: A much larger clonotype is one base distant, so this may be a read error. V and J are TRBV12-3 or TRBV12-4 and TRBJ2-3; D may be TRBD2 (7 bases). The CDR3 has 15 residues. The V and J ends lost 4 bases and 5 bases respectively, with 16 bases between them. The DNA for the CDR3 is TGTGCCAGCAGTTCCCGCGGGGGCGGGGGAGATACGCAGTATTTT. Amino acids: CASSSRGGGGDTQYF.

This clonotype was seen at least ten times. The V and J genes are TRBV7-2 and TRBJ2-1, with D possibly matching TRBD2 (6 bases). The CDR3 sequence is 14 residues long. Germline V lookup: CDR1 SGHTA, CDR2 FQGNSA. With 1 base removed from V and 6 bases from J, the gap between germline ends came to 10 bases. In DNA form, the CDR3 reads TGTGCCAGCAGCTTAGTGACTAGAGGCAATGAGCAGTTCTTC. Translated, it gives CASSLVTRGNEQFF.

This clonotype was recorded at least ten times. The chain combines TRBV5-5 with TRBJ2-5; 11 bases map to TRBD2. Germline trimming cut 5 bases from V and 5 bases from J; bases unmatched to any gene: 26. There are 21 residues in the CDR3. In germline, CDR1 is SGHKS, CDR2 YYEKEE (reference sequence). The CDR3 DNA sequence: TGTGCCAGCAGACCCGGACAGTCTCCTTGGGGGGATACTAGCGGGGGCGAGACCCAGTACTTC. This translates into CASRPGQSPWGDTSGGETQYF.

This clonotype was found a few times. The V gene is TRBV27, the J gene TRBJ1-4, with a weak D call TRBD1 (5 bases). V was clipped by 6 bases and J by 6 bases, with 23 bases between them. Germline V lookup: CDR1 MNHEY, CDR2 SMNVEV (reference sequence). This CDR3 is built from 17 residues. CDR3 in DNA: TGTGCCAGCAGATCCAAACATGTGAGGAGGGGTTATGAAAAACTGTTTTTT. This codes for CASRSKHVRRGYEKLFF. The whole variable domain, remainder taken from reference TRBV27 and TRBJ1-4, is EAQVTQNPRYLITVTGKKLTVTCSQNMNHEYMSWYRQDPGLGLRQIYYSMNVEVTDKGDVPEGYKVSRKEKRNFPLILESPSPNQTSLYFCASRSKHVRRGYEKLFFGSGTQLSVL.

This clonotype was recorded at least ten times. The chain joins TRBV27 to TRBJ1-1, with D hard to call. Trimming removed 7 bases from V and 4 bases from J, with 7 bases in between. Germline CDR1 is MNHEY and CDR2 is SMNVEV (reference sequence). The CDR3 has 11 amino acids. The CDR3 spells CASTFGTEAFF. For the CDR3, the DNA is TGTGCCAGCACCTTTGGCACTGAAGCTTTCTTT.

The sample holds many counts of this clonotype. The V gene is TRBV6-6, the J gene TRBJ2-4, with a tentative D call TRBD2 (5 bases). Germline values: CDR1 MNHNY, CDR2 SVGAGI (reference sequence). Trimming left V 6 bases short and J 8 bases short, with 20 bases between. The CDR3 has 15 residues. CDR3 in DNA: TGTGCCAGCAGCCCAGCCCGGCCTGGAGGAGACATTCAGTACTTC. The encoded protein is CASSPARPGGDIQYF.

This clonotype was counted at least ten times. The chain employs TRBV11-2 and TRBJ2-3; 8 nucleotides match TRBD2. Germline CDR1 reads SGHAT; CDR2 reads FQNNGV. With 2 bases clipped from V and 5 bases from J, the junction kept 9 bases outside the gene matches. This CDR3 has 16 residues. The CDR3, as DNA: TGTGCCAGCAGCTTAATGGCGGGGGGATCGGGAGATACGCAGTATTTT. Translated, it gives CASSLMAGGSGDTQYF.

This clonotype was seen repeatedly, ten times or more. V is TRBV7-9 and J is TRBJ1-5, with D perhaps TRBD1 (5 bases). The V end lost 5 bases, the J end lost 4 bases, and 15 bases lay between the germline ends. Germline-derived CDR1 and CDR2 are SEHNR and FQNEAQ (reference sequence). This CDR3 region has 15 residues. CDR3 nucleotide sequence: TGTGCCAGCAGCCAAGCAGGGAGAGATAATCAGCCCCAGCATTTT. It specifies CASSQAGRDNQPQHF. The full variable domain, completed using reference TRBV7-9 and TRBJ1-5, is DTGVSQNPRHKITKRGQNVTFRCDPISEHNRLYWYRQTLGQGPEFLTYFQNEAQLEKSRLLSDRFSAERPKGSFSTLEIQRTEQGDSAMYLCASSQAGRDNQPQHFGDGTRLSIL.

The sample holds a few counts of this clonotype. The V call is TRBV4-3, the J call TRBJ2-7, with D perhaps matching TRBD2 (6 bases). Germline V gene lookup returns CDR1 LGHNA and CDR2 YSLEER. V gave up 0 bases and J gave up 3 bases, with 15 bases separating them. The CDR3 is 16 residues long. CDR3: CASSQDFPAGNYEQYF. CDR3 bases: TGCGCCAGCAGCCAAGACTTCCCGGCGGGAAACTACGAGCAGTACTTC.

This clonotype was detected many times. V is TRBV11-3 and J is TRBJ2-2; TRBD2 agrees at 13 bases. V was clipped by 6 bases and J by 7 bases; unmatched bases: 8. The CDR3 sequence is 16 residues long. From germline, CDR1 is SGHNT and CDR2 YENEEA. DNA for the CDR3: TGTGCCAGCAGTCAAAGGACTAGCGGGGGTCACGGGGAGCTGTTTTTT. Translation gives CASSQRTSGGHGELFF.

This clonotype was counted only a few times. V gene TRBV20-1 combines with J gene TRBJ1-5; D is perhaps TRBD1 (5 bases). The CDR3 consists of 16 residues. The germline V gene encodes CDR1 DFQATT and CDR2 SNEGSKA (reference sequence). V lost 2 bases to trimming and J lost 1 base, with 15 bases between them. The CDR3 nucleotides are TGCAGTGCTAGAAGTTTGGGGGATTGGAGCAATCAGCCCCAGCATTTT. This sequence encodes CSARSLGDWSNQPQHF.

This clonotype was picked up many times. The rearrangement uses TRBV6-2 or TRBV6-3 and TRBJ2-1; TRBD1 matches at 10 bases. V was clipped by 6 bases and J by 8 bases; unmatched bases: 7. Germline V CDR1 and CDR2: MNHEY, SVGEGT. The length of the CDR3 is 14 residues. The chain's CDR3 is CASRRTGGIDEQFF. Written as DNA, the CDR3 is TGTGCCAGCAGAAGGACAGGGGGAATCGATGAGCAGTTCTTC.

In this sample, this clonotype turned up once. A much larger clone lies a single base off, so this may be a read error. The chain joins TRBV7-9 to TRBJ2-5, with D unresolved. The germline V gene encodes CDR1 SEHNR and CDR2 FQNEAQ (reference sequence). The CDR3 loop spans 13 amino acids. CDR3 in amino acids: CASSFGYQETRYF. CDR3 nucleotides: TGTGCCAGCAGCTTTGGATACCAAGAGACCCGGTACTTC.

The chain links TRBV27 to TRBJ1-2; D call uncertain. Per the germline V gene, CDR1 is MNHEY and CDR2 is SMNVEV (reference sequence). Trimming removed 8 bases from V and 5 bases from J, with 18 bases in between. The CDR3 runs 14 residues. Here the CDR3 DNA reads TGTGCCAGCGGCCGCCCGGCAGATCCTTATGGCTACACCTTC. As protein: CASGRPADPYGYTF.

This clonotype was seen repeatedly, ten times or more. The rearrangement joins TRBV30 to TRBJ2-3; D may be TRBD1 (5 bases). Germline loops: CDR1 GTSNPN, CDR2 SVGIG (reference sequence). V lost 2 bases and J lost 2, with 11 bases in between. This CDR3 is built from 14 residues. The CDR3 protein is CAWSWGPLTDTQYF. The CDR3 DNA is TGTGCCTGGAGTTGGGGCCCTCTCACAGATACGCAGTATTTT.

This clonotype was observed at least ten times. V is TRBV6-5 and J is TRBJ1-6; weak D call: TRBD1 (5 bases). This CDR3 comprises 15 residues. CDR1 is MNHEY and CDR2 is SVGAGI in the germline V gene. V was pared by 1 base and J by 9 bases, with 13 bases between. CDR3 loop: CASSYWGESSSPLHF. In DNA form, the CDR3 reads TGTGCCAGCAGTTACTGGGGGGAGTCAAGTTCACCCCTCCACTTT.

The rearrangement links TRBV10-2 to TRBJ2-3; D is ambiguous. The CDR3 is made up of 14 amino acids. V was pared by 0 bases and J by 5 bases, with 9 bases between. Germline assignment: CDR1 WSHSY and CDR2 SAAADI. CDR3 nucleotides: TGCGCCAGCAGTGAGTCGGATGGGCGAGATACGCAGTATTTT. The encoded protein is CASSESDGRDTQYF.

CDR3 region: CASSRLPREAYQETQYF. The CDR3 DNA follows: TGTGCCAGCAGCCGACTCCCCCGGGAGGCGTACCAAGAGACCCAGTACTTC. V is TRBV2 and J is TRBJ2-5; 7 nucleotides line up with TRBD2. Germline CDR1 reads SNHLY; CDR2 reads FYNNEI. The V and J ends lost 6 bases and 0 bases, in that order; junction bases with no gene match: 13. The CDR3 totals 17 residues.

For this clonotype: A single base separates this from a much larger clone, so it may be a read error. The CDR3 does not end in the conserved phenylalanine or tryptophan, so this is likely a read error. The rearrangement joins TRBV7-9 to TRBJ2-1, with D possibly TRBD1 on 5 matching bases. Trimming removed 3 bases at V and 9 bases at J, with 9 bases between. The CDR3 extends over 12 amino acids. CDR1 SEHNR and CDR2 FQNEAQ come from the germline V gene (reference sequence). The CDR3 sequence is CASSFGASEQFL. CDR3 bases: TGTGCCAGCAGCTTTGGGGCGAGTGAGCAGTTCCTC.

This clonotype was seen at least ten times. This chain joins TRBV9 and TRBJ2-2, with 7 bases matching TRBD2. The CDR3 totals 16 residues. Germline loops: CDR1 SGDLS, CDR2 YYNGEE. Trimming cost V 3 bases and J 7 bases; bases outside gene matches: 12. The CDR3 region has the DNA TGTGCCAGCAGCGCCTTAGCGGGTCCCATTGGCGGGGAGCTGTTTTTT. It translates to CASSALAGPIGGELFF.

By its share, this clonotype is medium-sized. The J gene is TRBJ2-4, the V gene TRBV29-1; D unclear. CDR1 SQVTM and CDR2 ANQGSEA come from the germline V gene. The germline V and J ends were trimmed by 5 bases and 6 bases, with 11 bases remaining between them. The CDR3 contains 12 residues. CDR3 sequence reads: CSVFSTGNIQYF. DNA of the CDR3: TGCAGCGTTTTTTCGACCGGAAACATTCAGTACTTC.

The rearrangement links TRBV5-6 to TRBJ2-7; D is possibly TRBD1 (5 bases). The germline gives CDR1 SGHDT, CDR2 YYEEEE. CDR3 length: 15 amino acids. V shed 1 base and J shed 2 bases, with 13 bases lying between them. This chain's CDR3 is CASSLSWATAYEQYF. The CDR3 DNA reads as TGTGCCAGCAGCTTGTCTTGGGCGACAGCCTACGAGCAGTACTTC.

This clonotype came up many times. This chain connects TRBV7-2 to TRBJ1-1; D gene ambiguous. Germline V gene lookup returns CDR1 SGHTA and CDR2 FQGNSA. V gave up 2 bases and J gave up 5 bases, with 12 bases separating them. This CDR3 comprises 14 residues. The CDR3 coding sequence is TGTGCCAGCAGCTTAATATCCTTCGGGACTGAAGCTTTCTTT. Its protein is CASSLISFGTEAFF.

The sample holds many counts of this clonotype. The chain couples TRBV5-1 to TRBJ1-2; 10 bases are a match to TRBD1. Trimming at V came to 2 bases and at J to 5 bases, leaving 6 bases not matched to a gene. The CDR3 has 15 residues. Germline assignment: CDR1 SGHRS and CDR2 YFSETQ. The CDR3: CASSLTGTGAYGYTF. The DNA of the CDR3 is TGCGCCAGCAGCTTAACCGGGACAGGGGCGTATGGCTACACCTTC.

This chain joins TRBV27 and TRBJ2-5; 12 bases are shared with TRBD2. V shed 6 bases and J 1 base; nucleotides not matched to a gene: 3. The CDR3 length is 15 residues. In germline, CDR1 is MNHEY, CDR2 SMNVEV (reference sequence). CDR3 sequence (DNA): TGTGCCAGCAGCGGACTAGCGGGACCCCAAGAGACCCAGTACTTC. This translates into CASSGLAGPQETQYF.

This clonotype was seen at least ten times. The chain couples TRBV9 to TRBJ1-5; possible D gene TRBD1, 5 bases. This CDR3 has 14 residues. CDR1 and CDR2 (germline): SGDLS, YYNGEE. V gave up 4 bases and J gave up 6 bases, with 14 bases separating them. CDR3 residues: CASSPGGSGQPQHF. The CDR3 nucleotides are TGTGCCAGCAGCCCCGGGGGTAGCGGTCAGCCCCAGCATTTT.